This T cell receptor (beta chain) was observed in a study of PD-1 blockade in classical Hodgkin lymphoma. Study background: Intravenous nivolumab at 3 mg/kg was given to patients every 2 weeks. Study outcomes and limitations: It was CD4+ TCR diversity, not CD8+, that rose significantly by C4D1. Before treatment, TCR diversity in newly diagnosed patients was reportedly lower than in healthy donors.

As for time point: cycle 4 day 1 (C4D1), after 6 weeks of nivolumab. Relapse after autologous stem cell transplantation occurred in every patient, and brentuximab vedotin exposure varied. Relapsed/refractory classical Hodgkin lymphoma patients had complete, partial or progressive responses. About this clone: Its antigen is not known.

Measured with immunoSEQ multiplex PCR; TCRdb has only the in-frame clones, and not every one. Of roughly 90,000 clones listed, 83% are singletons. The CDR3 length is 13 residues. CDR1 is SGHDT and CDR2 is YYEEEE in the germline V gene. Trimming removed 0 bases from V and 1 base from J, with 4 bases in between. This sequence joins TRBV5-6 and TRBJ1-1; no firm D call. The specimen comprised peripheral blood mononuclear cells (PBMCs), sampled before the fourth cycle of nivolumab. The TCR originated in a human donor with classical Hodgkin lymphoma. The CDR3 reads CASSLDPNTEAFF. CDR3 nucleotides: TGTGCCAGCAGCTTGGACCCGAACACTGAAGCTTTCTTT.